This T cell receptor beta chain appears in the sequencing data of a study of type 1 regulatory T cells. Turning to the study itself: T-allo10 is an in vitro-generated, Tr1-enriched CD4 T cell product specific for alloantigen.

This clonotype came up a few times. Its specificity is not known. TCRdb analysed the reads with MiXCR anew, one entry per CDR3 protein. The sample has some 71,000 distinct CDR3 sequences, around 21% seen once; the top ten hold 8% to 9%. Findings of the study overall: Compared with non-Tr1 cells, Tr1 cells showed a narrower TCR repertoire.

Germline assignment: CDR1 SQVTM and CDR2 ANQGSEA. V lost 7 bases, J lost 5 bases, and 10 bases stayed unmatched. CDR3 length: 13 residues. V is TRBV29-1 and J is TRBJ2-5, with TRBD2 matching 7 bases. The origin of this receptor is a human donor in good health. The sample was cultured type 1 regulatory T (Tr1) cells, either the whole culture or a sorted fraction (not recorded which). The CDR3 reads CSGDGGAGETQYF. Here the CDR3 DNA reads TGCAGCGGTGACGGGGGAGCGGGGGAGACCCAGTACTTC.